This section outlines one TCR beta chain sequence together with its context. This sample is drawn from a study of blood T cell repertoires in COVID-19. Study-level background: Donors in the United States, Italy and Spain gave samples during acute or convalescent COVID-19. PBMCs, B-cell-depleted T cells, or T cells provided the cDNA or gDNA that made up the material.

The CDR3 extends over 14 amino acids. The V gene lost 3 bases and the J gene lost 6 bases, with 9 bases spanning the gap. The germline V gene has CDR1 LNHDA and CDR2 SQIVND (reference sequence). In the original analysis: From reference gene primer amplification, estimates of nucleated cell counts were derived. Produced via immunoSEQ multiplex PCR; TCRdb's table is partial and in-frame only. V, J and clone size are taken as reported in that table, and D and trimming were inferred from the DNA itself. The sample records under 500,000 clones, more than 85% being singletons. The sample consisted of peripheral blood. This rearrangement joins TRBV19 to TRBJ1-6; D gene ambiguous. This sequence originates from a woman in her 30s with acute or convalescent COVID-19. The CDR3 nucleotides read TGTGCCAGTAGTATCGGACTGGCTAATTCACCCCTCCACTTT. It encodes CASSIGLANSPLHF.